The text below deals with one TCR beta chain. Its antigen is unidentified. The sample belongs to a study of cytomegalovirus exposure and HLA in healthy donors. 60 Vbeta and 13 Jbeta primers were used in PCR. Profiled with immunoSEQ multiplex PCR; TCRdb holds only in-frame clones, not every one. The profile covers 110,000 to 150,000 clones, with just under 80% appearing a single time and 2.2% taken by the ten largest. Study-wide results and caveats: Associated with HLA alleles at 0.05 false discovery rate in a later analysis were 15,000 to 20,000 TCR beta sequences. More clonal expansion characterized HLA-associated TCR beta chains than equally common others in a later analysis. In a later analysis, productive TCRs from donors in an Asian-associated ancestry cluster reportedly carried fewer N-insertions than the cohort mean. A list of 150 to 200 TCR beta chains associated with cytomegalovirus was given.

Germline trimming cut 6 bases from V and 4 bases from J; bases unmatched to any gene: 7. Germline V gives CDR1 MDHEN, CDR2 SYDVKM. This CDR3 spans 15 amino acids. The gene calls are TRBV28 and TRBJ1-5, with TRBD1 identical over 9 bases. The TCR sequence derives from a man aged 25-45 years in good health and CMV-seronegative. Sample: PBMCs. CDR3 in amino acids: CASSQWDRENQPQHF. CDR3 bases: TGTGCCAGCAGCCAATGGGACAGGGAGAATCAGCCCCAGCATTTT. Looking up the rest from reference TRBV28 and TRBJ1-5 gives the full variable domain: DVKVTQSSRYLVKRTGEKVFLECVQDMDHENMFWYRQDPGLGLRLIYFSYDVKMKEKGDIPEGYSVSREKKERFSLILESASTNQTSMYLCASSQWDRENQPQHFGDGTRLSIL.